Each of the 5 T cell receptor beta chains below was sequenced from the same sample in a study of Graves' ophthalmopathy and Graves' hyperthyroidism. RNA transcripts were the source from which TCR beta CDR3 regions were amplified. Following a first-round RT-PCR that used HTBI primers, a second-round multiplex PCR was carried out. Using its own MiXCR run on the multiplex PCR reads, TCRdb lists one record per CDR3 protein. The data hold some 750,000 distinct CDR3 sequences, with roughly two fifths observed a single time. The sequenced sample was peripheral blood. These TCRs come from an adult man with Graves' ophthalmopathy.

V gene TRBV14 combines with J gene TRBJ2-5, with TRBD1 matching 8 bases. Germline CDR1 reads SGHDN; CDR2 reads FVKESK. CDR3 length equals 13 residues. The V and J ends lost 2 bases and 6 bases, in that order; junction bases with no gene match: 2. The CDR3 DNA follows: TGTGCCAGCAGCCAATGGACAGGGAAGACCCAGTACTTC. It yields the protein CASSQWTGKTQYF.

This clonotype was recorded at least ten times. Germline and junction disagree at one end, which may indicate a read error. J is TRBJ1-5 and V is TRBV10-2; D not certain. Germline values: CDR1 WSHSY, CDR2 SAAADI. This CDR3 comprises 13 residues. Here the CDR3 reads CASSYGGDQPQHF. CDR3 bases: TGTGCCAGCAGTTACGGCGGGGATCAGCCCCAGCATTTT.

This clonotype showed up many times. V gene TRBV19 combines with J gene TRBJ1-2; TRBD1 is a possible D gene (5 bases). This CDR3 spans 12 amino acids. Germline V gene sequence: CDR1 LNHDA, CDR2 SQIVND (reference sequence). Trimming cost V 0 bases and J 8 bases, with 7 bases left between them. The CDR3 loop reads CASSIDDSGYTF. The CDR3 DNA reads TGTGCCAGTAGTATAGATGACAGCGGCTACACCTTC.

In this sample, this clonotype turned up a few times. The rearrangement links TRBV11-2 to TRBJ1-6, with 8 bases aligning to TRBD1. Germline CDR1 is SGHAT and CDR2 is FQNNGV. This CDR3 is 16 amino acids long. Unmatched junction bases numbered 7, after V lost 5 bases and J lost 4 bases. CDR3: CASSRGQGVYNSPLHF. As DNA, the CDR3 is TGTGCCAGCAGCCGTGGACAGGGCGTTTATAATTCACCCCTCCACTTT.

The chain recombines TRBV2 with TRBJ2-7, with 14 nucleotides matching TRBD2. This CDR3 is built from 16 residues. V lost 5 bases and J lost 4; bases outside the gene matches: 7. Germline V gene lookup returns CDR1 SNHLY and CDR2 FYNNEI. As DNA, the CDR3 is TGTGCCAGCAGTCTCAGACTAGCGGGAGGGCAGTACGAGCAGTACTTC. Translation: CASSLRLAGGQYEQYF.